This TCR beta chain was profiled in a study of beta chain features in type 1 diabetes (dated by TCRdb to 2017 to 2018). At the level of the whole study: No differences in mean age, gender distribution, total cell number or subset yield were found between patients and healthy donors. A total of about 110 million sorted cells were examined across all samples, and the number of cells per subset was strongly correlated with RNA yield. The study compared the TCRB repertoires of sorted circulating CD4+ T cell subsets in recently diagnosed type 1 diabetes patients with those in matched healthy donors. Naive and central memory subsets were obtained from all 30 or so donors, but regulatory and stem cell-like memory subsets were isolated from only 8 patients and about 8 healthy donors.

Each donor gave one peripheral blood draw, averaging about 120 mL, which was collected into heparinised tubes. A BD FACSAria II and a panel including CD45RO, CCR7, CD25, CD127, CD95 and CD27 were used to sort naive, central memory, regulatory and stem cell-like memory CD4+ T cells. Every sorted population had a purity above 95%. Right away, PBMCs were isolated by Lymphoprep density gradient centrifugation and were stained directly, with no culture step. To minimize batch effects, samples were stained and sorted in pairs, one healthy donor with one patient per experiment. CDR1 and CDR2 are read off the germline V gene as MDHEN and SYDVKM. The CDR3 covers 13 residues, taking in both the cysteine and the phenylalanine. Left in the record is the CDR3 DNA by itself, 39 bases read in frame from the first base. V was cut back by 2 bases and J by 13 bases, leaving a gap of 17 bases between them. The High Capacity cDNA Reverse Transcription Kit was used to reverse transcribe all of the isolated RNA, meaning that expressed TCRB transcripts were what got sequenced. Deep immunoSEQ sequencing was applied to naive, central memory and regulatory T cell samples, giving an average of roughly 3.5 million total reads per sample. Sorted cells were lysed in RLT buffer and RNA was extracted with DNase-treated RNeasy Micro or Mini kits, depending on cell number. To prevent cross-contamination, each cell subset was processed individually, whereas patient and healthy donor samples were processed jointly. The immunoSEQ multiplex PCR was used to amplify TCRB sequences from cDNA, yielding 87-bp fragments that span the CDR3 region. Sequencing of the amplicons was done on the Illumina HiSeq platform. Per the source publication's procedure: PCR bias was corrected computationally using synthetic template baselines, and reads within Hamming distance 2 were collapsed, with unmergeable singletons discarded. Reads were aligned against IMGT so that V, D and J genes, CDR3 length and insertions or deletions at six rearrangement sites could be assigned. Within each subset, clonotype counts were normalized to the number of sorted cells before true diversity and Gini coefficients were calculated with the tcR R package. The overlap coefficient, calculated on TCRB nucleotide sequences, was used to measure repertoire sharing. The immuneACCESS repertoire file appears here via TCRdb, limited to in-frame rearrangements. These files lack a portion of the clones; in checked studies, under half of the deficit traces to unresolved V genes, and the cause of the others is not known. V, J and clone size are taken as reported in that table, and D and trimming were inferred from the DNA itself. The sample table holds 60,000 or so clones, of which approximately 59% were seen once. The leading ten clones occupy over 2% of the sample.

Results the study describes overall, beyond this receptor: Shorter templates might have been favored by PCR, but patient and control samples were amplified and corrected together, so both groups would have been affected equally by any skew. In all four CD4+ subsets, TCRB CDR3 length was moderately but significantly shorter in type 1 diabetes patients. At VDJ recombination sites, type 1 diabetes patients had fewer insertions and more deleted nucleotides, which implies abnormalities in thymic rearrangement. Because cDNA rather than genomic DNA was sequenced, highly expressing activated cells could have been over-represented, although no difference in activation and CD3 levels was found between groups. Naive, central memory and regulatory TCRB repertoires appeared to be more alike among patients than among healthy donors. HLA sub-analyses involved small numbers of individuals, so any influence of HLA type on TCRB rearrangement remained unresolved.

With regard to this clone: Its recognized antigen is unknown. Base quality data are lacking; no much larger clone is found one base away.

The origin of this receptor is a woman between 18 and 29 years old in good health. The chain couples TRBV28 to TRBJ1-2, with TRBD1 tentatively as D gene (6 bases match). Sequenced: Tregs from blood. The sample's cell subset or site label, decoded: regulatory CD4+ T cells. For the CDR3, the sequence is CASSLAHTGLVTF. In nucleotides, the sequence is TGTGCCAGCAGTTTAGCCCACACAGGGCTAGTCACCTTC.